This T cell receptor (beta chain) was identified during a study of shared clonotypes between healthy human individuals. Whole-study context: The cohort had two women and a few men, ages 18 to 49. A donor's plate count was three for CD4 naive and three for CD4 memory; CD8 naive had two and CD8 memory one.

Using immunoSEQ multiplex PCR, the repertoire was profiled, and TCRdb retains in-frame clones only, with some absent. Seen here are about 1 million clones, approximately 70% observed once, and the top ten hold approximately 1.5%. Donors comprised only Caucasian adults living in Nashville, Tennessee. V was pared by 5 bases and J by 5 bases, with 18 bases of the junction left unmatched. Germline CDR1 is KGHSH and CDR2 is LQKENI. The CDR3 runs 20 residues. The chain joins TRBV18 to TRBJ2-5; 15 bases are a match to TRBD2. What was sequenced was memory CD4+ T cells sorted from blood. Subset given: CD45RA-negative fraction. The clonotype originates from a young man in good health. The CDR3 DNA reads as TGTGCCAGCTCAACTACGACGATCGGACTAGCGGGAGGGCCGGGTGAGACCCAGTACTTC. Translation: CASSTTTIGLAGGPGETQYF.